The rows below give T cell receptor beta chains drawn from one sample of a study of T cells in Graves' hyperthyroidism and ophthalmopathy. TCRdb independently ran MiXCR on the multiplex PCR reads; one entry per CDR3 protein. The sample yields 700,000 or so distinct CDR3 sequences, about 15% seen once. Specimen: blood. The source of these receptors is a man aged 18 to 30 with Graves' hyperthyroidism. Each CDR3 is given without its conserved first and last residue. The order of the fields is J gene, V gene, CDR3 protein.

TRBJ2-3,TRBV25-1,ASKRDISTDTQY
TRBJ2-3,TRBV6-1,ASSELAGDADTQY
TRBJ2-1,TRBV6-5,ASSYTPSSGRRRDEQF
TRBJ2-3,TRBV12-3/TRBV12-4,ASSFIDTSTDTQY
TRBJ2-3,TRBV27,ASSADYTSTDTQY
TRBJ2-4,TRBV20-1,SALVGGAKNIQY
TRBJ2-7,TRBV15,ATSSPRGEGCYEQY
TRBJ2-2,TRBV12-3/TRBV12-4,ASRRLGAQGGELF
TRBJ2-5,TRBV12-3/TRBV12-4,ASSLGLAGVKETQY
TRBJ2-7,TRBV4-1,ASSLPGGNSYEQY
TRBJ2-1,TRBV28,ASRGQGANEQF
TRBJ2-1,TRBV13,ASSLTLLDNEQF
TRBJ2-3,TRBV27,ASSHQGDTQY
TRBJ2-2,TRBV5-1,ASSQRFTGGGANTGELF
TRBJ1-5,TRBV6-2/TRBV6-3,ASSQGAGDLFYSNQPQH
TRBJ2-2,TRBV28,ASRGHSGPVAGELF
TRBJ2-7,TRBV28,ASSRQSYEQY
TRBJ2-2,TRBV7-9,ASNPGTGGEGGLF
TRBJ2-3,TRBV20-1,SATRPWGESDTQY
TRBJ2-5,TRBV11-3,ASSPGLAGRGETQY
TRBJ2-1,TRBV20-1,SAWASGSRNLGLYNEQF
TRBJ2-1,TRBV29-1,SVGGVSGGWNEQF
TRBJ2-2,TRBV6-6,ASSYSGAELF
TRBJ2-5,TRBV11-2,ASSLGRLETLWFQETQY
TRBJ2-7,TRBV29-1,SVRGSSEQY
TRBJ1-1,TRBV5-5,ASSLGISRNTEAF
TRBJ2-2,TRBV7-9,ATKLTANTGELF
TRBJ2-7,TRBV28,ASSPPAGGSYEQY
TRBJ1-1,TRBV6-1,ASIRFSIGNTEAF
TRBJ2-1,TRBV11-2,ASSSMVGGDNEQF
TRBJ2-1,TRBV12-3/TRBV12-4,ASSLSAGNEQF
TRBJ1-2,TRBV28,AIRDGPHYGYT
TRBJ2-5,TRBV20-1,SARQGKGETQY
TRBJ2-1,TRBV5-1,ASSTGTSVPRGQF
TRBJ2-3,TRBV12-3/TRBV12-4,ASTIGPLSTDTQY
TRBJ2-7,TRBV9,ASSVGDSTYEQY
TRBJ1-4,TRBV5-6,ASSMMAPNEKLF
TRBJ2-7,TRBV4-1,ASRPRTGGNYEQY
TRBJ1-1,TRBV5-6,ASSNLKKGLNTEAF
TRBJ2-2,TRBV29-1,SVTSANTGELF
TRBJ1-5,TRBV20-1,SATEPRVNQPQH
TRBJ2-3,TRBV20-1,SARDPRGGDTQY
TRBJ2-7,TRBV2,ATLAGGEQY
TRBJ2-7,TRBV3-1,ASSSRGPRQY
TRBJ2-2,TRBV4-1,ASSQGPEEAYVTGELF
TRBJ2-3,TRBV9,ASSPSGYTQY
TRBJ2-1,TRBV7-2,ASSTPRPALGEQF
TRBJ2-3,TRBV27,ASSLRPYPDTQY
TRBJ2-1,TRBV3-1,ASSPTGQNNNEQF
TRBJ2-3,TRBV28,ASRTRWEVADTQY
TRBJ2-7,TRBV28,ASRPTASGDEQY
TRBJ2-1,TRBV5-1,ASSLGGGRADEQF
TRBJ1-4,TRBV29-1,SVPVQGGEKLF
TRBJ2-5,TRBV20-1,SARVAQETQY
TRBJ2-1,TRBV20-1,SAQRDRDRYNEQF